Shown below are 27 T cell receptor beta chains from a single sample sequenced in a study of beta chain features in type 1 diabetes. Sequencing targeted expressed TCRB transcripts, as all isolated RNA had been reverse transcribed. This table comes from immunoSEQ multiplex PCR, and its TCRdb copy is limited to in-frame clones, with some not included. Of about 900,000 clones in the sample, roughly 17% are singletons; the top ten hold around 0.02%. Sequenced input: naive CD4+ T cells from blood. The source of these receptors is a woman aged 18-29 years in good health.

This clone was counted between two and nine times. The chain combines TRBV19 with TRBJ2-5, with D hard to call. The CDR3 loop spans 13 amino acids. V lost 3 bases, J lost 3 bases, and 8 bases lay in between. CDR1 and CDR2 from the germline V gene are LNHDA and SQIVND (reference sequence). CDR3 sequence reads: CASSIAYEETQYF. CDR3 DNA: TGTGCCAGTAGTATTGCTTACGAAGAGACCCAGTACTTC.

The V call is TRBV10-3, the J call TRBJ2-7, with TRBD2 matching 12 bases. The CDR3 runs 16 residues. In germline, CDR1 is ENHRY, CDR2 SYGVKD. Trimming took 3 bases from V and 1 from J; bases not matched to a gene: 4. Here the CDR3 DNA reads TGTGCCATCAGTGAAAAACTAGCGGGAGGTTCCTACGAGCAGTACTTC. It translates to CAISEKLAGGSYEQYF.

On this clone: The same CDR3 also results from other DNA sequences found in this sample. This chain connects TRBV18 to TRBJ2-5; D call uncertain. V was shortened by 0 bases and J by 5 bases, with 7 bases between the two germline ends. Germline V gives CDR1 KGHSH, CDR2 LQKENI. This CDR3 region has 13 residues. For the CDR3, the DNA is TGTGCCAGCTCACCACCGTCTCAGGAGACCCAGTACTTC. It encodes CASSPPSQETQYF. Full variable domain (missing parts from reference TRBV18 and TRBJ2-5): NAGVMQNPRHLVRRRGQEARLRCSPMKGHSHVYWYRQLPEEGLKFMVYLQKENIIDESGMPKERFSAEFPKEGPSILRIQQVVRGDSAAYFCASSPPSQETQYFGPGTRLLVL.

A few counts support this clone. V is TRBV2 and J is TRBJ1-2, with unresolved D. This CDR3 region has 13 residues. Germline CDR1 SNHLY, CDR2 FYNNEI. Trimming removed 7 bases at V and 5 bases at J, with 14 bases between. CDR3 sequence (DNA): TGTGCCAGCACGTTCGAGCAGGCTTATGGCTACACCTTC. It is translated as CASTFEQAYGYTF.

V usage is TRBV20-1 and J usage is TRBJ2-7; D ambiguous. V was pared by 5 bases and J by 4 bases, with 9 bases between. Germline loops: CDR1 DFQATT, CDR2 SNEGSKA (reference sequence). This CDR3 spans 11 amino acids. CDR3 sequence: CSAVPGYEQYF. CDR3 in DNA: TGCAGTGCTGTGCCAGGTTACGAGCAGTACTTC.

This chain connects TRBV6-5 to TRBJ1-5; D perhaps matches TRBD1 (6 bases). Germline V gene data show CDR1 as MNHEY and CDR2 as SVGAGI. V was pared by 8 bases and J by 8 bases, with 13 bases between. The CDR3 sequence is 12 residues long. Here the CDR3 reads CASFREGEPQHF. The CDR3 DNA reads TGTGCCAGCTTCCGGGAGGGGGAGCCCCAGCATTTT.

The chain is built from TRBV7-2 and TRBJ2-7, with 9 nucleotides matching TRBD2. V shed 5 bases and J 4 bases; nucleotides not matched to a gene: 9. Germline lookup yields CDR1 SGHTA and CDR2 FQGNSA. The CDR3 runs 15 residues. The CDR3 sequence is CASSLREGRGYEQYF. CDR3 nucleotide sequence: TGTGCCAGCAGCCTGCGGGAGGGCCGGGGGTACGAGCAGTACTTC.

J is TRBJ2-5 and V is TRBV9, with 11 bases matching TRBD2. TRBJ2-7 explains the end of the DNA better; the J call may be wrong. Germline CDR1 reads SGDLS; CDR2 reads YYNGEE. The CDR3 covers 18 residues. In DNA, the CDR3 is TGTGCCAGCAGCGTAGGGGCAGGTAGCGGGAGGGCCATGTACGAGCAGTACTTC. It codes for CASSVGAGSGRAMYEQYF.

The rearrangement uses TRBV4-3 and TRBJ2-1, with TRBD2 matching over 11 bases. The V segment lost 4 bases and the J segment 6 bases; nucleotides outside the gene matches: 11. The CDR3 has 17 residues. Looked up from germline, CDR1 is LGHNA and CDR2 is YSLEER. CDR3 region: CASSRAVRTSGSNEQFF. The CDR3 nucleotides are TGCGCCAGCAGCCGCGCCGTACGGACTAGCGGGTCCAATGAGCAGTTCTTC.

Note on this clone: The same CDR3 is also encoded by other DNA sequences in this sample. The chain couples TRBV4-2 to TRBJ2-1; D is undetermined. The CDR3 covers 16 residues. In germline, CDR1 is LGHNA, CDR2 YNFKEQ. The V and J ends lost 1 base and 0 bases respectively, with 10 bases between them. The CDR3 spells CASSQANRGSYNEQFF. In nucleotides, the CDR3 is TGTGCCAGCAGCCAAGCTAACCGCGGCTCCTACAATGAGCAGTTCTTC.

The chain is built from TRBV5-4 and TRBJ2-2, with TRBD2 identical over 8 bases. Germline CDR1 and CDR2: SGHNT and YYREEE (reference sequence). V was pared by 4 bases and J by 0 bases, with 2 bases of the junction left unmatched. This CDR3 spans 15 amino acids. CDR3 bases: TGTGCCAGCAGCCGACTAGCGCCGAACACCGGGGAGCTGTTTTTT. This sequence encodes CASSRLAPNTGELFF.

This chain's CDR3 is CASRDIRGQGFQSAPDTQYF. The CDR3 nucleotides read TGTGCCAGCAGGGATATCAGGGGACAGGGGTTTCAGTCTGCACCAGATACGCAGTATTTT. V gene TRBV28 combines with J gene TRBJ2-3, with TRBD1 identical over 10 bases. The germline CDR1 and CDR2 sequences are MDHEN and SYDVKM. The CDR3 consists of 20 residues. V shed 6 bases, J shed 4 bases, and the junction held 22 bases outside the gene matches.

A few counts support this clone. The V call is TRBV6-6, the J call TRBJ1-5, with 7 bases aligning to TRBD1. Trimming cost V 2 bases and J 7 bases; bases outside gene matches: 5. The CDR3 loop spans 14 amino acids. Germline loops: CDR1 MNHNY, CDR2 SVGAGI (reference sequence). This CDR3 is CASSYAYRGQPQHF. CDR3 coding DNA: TGTGCCAGCAGTTACGCTTACAGGGGACAGCCCCAGCATTTT.

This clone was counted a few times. This chain's CDR3 is CSVRERFSTDTQYF. CDR3 nucleotide sequence: TGCAGCGTCCGCGAAAGGTTCTCCACAGATACGCAGTATTTT. The rearrangement uses TRBV29-1 and TRBJ2-3; D uncertain. Trimming stripped 6 bases from V and 2 bases from J, with 15 bases between. Germline CDR1 and CDR2: SQVTM and ANQGSEA. The CDR3 consists of 14 residues.

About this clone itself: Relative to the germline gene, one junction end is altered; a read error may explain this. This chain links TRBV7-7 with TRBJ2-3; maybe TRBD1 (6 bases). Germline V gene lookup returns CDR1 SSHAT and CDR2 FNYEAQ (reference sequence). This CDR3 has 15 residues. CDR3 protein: CASSRTALSTDTQYF. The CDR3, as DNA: TGTGCTAGCAGCCGGACAGCCCTCTCCACAGATACGCAGTATTTT.

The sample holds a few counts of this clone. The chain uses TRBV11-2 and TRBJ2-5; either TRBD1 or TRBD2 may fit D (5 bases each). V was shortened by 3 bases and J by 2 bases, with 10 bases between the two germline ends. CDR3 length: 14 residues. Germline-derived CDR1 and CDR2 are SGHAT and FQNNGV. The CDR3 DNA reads TGTGCCAGCAGCTTCGGGACCCATCAAGAGACCCAGTACTTC. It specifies CASSFGTHQETQYF.

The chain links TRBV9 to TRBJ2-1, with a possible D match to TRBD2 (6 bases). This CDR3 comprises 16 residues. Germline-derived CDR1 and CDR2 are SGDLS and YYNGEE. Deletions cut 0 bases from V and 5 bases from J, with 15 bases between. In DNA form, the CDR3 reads TGTGCCAGCAGCGTAGGTGACGGGAGAATGGACAATGAGCAGTTCTTC. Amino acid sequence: CASSVGDGRMDNEQFF.

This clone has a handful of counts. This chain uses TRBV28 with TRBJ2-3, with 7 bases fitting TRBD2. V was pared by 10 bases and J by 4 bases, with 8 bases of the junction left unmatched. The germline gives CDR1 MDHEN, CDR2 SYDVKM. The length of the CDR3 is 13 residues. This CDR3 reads CATWGTTADTQYF. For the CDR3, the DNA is TGTGCCACTTGGGGGACTACAGCAGATACGCAGTATTTT.

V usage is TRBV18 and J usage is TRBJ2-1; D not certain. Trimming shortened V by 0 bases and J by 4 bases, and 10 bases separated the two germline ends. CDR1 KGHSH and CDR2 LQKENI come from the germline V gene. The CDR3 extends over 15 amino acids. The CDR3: CASSPPEGFYNEQFF. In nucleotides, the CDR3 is TGTGCCAGCTCACCACCGGAAGGTTTTTACAATGAGCAGTTCTTC.

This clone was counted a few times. For the CDR3, the DNA is TGTGCCAGCAGCTTGGAGGGAAGGGGTTCCGGGGAGCTGTTTTTT. It specifies CASSLEGRGSGELFF. The chain links TRBV5-4 to TRBJ2-2; the D gene is possibly TRBD1 (5 bases). The V gene's germline CDR1 is SGHNT and CDR2 YYREEE (reference sequence). The CDR3 covers 15 residues. V gave up 0 bases and J gave up 6 bases, with 12 bases separating them.

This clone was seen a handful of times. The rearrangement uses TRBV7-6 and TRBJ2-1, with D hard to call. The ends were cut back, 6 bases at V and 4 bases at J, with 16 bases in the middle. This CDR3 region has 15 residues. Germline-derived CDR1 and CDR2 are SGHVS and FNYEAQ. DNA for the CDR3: TGTGCCAGCAGGTCCCTTAATGACACTTACAATGAGCAGTTCTTC. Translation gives CASRSLNDTYNEQFF.

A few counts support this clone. The CDR3 loop reads CAVSGIGNTGELFF. CDR3 coding DNA: TGTGCCGTCTCCGGGATTGGGAACACCGGGGAGCTGTTTTTT. The V gene is TRBV10-3, the J gene TRBJ2-2; possibly TRBD2 for D (5 bases). CDR1 and CDR2 (germline): ENHRY, SYGVKD. The CDR3 contains 14 residues. The V end lost 11 bases, the J end lost 1 base, and 14 bases lay between the germline ends.

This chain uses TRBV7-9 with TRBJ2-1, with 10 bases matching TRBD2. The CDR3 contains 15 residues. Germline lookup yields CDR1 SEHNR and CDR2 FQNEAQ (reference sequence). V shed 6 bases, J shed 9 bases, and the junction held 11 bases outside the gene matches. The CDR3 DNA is TGTGCCAGCAGTGGGAGCGGGAGGGTATGGGTTGAGCAGTTCTTC. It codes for CASSGSGRVWVEQFF.

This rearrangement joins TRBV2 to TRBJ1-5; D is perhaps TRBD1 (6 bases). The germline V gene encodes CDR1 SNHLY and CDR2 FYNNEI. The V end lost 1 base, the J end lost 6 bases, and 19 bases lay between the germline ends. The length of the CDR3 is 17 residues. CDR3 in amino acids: CASSEEPGHLVIQPQHF. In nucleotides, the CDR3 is TGTGCCAGCAGTGAAGAACCGGGACACCTTGTGATTCAGCCCCAGCATTTT.

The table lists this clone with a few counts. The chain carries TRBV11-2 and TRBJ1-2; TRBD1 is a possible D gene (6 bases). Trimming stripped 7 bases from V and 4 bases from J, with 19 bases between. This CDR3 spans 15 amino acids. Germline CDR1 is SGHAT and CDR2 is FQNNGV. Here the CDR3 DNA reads TGTGCCAGCAATCTATTGGGGGCGCGGGGCTATGGCTACACCTTC. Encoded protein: CASNLLGARGYGYTF.

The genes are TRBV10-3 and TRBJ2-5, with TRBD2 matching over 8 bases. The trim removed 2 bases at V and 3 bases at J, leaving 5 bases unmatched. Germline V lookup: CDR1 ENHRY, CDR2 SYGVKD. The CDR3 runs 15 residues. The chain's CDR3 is CAISEGTRVEETQYF. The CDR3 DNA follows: TGTGCCATCAGTGAGGGGACTAGGGTGGAAGAGACCCAGTACTTC.

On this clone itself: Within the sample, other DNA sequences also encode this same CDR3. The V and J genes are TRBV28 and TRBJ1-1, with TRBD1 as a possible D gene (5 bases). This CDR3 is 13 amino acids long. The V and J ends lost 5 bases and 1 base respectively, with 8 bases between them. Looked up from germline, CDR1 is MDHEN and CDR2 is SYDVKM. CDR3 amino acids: CASSLQGNTEAFF. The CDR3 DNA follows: TGTGCCAGCAGTCTGCAGGGGAACACTGAAGCTTTCTTT.